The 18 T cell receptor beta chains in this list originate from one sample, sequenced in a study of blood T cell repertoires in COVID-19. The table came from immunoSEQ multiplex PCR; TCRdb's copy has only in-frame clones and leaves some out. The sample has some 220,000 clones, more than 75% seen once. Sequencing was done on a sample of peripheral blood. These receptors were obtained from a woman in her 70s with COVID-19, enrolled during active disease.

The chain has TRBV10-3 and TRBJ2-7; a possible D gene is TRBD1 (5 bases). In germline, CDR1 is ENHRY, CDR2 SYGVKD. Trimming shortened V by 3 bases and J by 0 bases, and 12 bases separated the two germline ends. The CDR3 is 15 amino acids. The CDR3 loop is CAISDPHRSSYEQYF. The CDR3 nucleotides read TGTGCCATCAGTGATCCCCACAGGAGCTCCTACGAGCAGTACTTC.

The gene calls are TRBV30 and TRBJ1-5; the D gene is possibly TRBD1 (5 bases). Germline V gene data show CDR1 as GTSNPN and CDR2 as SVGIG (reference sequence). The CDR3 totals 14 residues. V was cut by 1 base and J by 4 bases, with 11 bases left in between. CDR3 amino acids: CAWSGGTLNQPQHF. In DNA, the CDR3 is TGTGCCTGGAGTGGGGGCACCCTAAATCAGCCCCAGCATTTT.

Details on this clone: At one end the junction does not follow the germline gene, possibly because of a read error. As DNA, the CDR3 is TGTACCAGCAGTGACTCGAGTGGGTCGCACAGGAATGAGCAGTTCTTC. Protein sequence: CTSSDSSGSHRNEQFF. The rearrangement uses TRBV6-4 and TRBJ2-1; D is possibly TRBD1 (5 bases). The CDR3 extends over 16 amino acids. Germline V gene sequence: CDR1 MRHNA, CDR2 SNTAGT.

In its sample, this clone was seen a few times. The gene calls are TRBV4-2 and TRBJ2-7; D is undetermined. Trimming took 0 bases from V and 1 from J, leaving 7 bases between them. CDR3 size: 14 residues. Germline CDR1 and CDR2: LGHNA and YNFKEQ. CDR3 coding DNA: TGTGCCAGCAGCCAAGAGGAGAAGTCCTACGAGCAGTACTTC. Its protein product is CASSQEEKSYEQYF.

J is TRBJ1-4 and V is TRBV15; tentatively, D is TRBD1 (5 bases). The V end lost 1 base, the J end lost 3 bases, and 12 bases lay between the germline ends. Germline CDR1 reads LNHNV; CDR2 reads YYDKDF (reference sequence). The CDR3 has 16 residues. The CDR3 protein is CATSRAPGTANEKLFF. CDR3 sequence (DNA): TGTGCCACCAGCAGAGCCCCCGGGACTGCTAATGAAAAACTGTTTTTT.

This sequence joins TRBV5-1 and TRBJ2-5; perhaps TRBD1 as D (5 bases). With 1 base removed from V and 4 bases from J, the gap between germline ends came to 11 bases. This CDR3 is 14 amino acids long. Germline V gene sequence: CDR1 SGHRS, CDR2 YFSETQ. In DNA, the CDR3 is TGCGCCAGCAGCTTGTCTTCAGGGCTAGAGACCCAGTACTTC. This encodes CASSLSSGLETQYF. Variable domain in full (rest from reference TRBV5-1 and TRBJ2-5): KAGVTQTPRYLIKTRGQQVTLSCSPISGHRSVSWYQQTPGQGLQFLFEYFSETQRNKGNFPGRFSGRQFSNSRSEMNVSTLELGDSALYLCASSLSSGLETQYFGPGTRLLVL.

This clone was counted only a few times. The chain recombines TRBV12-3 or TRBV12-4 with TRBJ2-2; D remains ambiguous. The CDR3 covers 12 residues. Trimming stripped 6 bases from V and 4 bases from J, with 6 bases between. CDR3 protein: CASSRLTGELFF. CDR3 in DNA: TGTGCCAGCAGCCGTCTCACCGGGGAGCTGTTTTTT.

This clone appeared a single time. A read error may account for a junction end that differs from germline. CDR3 residues: CASRVAGVGSNF. The CDR3 coding sequence is TGTGCCAGCAGGGTAGCGGGAGTGGGTAGTAACTTC. This chain uses TRBV2 with TRBJ2-7, with TRBD2 matching 9 bases. This CDR3 contains 12 residues. Germline V gene sequence: CDR1 SNHLY, CDR2 FYNNEI.

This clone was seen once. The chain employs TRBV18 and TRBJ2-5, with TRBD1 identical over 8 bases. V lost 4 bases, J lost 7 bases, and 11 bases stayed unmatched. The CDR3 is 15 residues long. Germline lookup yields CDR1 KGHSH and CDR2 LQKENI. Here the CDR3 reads CASSLLTGDYGTQYF. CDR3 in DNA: TGTGCCAGCTCACTTTTGACAGGGGATTATGGGACCCAGTACTTC.

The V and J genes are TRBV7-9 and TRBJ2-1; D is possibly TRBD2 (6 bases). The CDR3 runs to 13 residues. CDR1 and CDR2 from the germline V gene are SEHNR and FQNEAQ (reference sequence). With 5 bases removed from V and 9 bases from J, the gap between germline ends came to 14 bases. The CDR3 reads CASSPDYLGEQFF. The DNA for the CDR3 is TGTGCCAGCAGCCCGGACTACCTGGGTGAGCAGTTCTTC.

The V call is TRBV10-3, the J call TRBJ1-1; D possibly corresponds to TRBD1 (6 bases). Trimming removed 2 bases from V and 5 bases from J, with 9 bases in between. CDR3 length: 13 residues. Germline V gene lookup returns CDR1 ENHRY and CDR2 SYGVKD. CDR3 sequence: CAISEEDRTEAFF. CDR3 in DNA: TGTGCCATCAGTGAGGAGGACAGAACTGAAGCTTTCTTT.

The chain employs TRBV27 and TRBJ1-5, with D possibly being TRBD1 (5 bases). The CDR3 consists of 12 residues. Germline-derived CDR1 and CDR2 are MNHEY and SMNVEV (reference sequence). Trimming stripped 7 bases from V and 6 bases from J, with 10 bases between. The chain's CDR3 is CASKAGTQPQHF. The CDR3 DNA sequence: TGTGCCAGCAAAGCGGGGACTCAGCCCCAGCATTTT.

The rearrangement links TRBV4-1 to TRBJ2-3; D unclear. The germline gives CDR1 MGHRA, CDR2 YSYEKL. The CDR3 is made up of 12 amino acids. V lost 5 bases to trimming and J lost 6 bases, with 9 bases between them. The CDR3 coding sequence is TGCGCCAGCAGCTTCGTCCAGGATACGCAGTATTTT. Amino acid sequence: CASSFVQDTQYF.

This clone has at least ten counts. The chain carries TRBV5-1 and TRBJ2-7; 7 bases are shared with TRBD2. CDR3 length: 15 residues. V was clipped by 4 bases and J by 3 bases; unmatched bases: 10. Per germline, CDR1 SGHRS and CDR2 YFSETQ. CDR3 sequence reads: CASSPPGSGVYEQYF. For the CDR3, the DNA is TGCGCCAGCAGCCCCCCGGGGAGCGGGGTCTACGAGCAGTACTTC.

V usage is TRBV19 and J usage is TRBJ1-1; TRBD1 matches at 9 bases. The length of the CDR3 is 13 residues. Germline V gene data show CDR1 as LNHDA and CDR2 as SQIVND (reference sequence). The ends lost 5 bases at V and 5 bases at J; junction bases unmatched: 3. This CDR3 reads CASSGQGWTEAFF. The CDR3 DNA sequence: TGTGCCAGTAGTGGACAGGGGTGGACTGAAGCTTTCTTT.

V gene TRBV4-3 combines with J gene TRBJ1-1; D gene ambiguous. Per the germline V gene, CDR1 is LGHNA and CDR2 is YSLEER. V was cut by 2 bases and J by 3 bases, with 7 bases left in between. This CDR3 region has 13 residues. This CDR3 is CASSQSRDTEAFF. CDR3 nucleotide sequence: TGCGCCAGCAGCCAATCCCGGGACACTGAAGCTTTCTTT.

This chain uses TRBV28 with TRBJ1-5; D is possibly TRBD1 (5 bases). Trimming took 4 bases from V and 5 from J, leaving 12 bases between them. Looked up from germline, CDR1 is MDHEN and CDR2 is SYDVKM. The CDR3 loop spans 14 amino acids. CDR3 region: CASSSRQTYQPQHF. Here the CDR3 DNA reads TGTGCCAGCAGTTCTCGACAGACATATCAGCCCCAGCATTTT.

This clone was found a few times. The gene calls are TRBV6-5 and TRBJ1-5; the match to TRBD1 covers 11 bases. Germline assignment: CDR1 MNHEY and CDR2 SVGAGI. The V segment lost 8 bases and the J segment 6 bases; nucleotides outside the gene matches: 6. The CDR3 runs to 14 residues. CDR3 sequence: CASGSGTGGQPQHF. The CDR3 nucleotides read TGTGCCAGCGGTTCAGGGACAGGGGGTCAGCCCCAGCATTTT.